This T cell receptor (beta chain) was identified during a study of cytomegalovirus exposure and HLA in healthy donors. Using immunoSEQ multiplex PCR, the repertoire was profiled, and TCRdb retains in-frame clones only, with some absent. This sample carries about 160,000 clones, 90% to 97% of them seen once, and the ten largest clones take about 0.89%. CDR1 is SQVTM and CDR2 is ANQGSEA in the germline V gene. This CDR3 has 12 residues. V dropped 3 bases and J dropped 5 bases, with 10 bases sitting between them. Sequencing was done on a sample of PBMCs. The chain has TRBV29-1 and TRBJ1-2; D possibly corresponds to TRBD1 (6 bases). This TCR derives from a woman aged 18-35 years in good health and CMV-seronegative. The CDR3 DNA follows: TGCAGCGTTGAGAGGGGGTCTTATGGCTACACCTTC. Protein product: CSVERGSYGYTF.